Listed here are 15 T cell receptor beta chains from one sample, sequenced in a study of T-cell memory formation after mild COVID-19. TCRdb reanalysed the 5' RACE reads using MiXCR and keeps one entry per CDR3 protein. The sample contains 470,000 or so distinct CDR3 sequences, 25% of which appear only once. What was sequenced was PBMCs or a T cell subset sorted from them (not recorded which). These receptors were taken from an adult woman who had mild COVID-19 (a few samples of this study predate the infection). Cell type and time point are not known.

The chain uses TRBV27 and TRBJ2-3, with 7 bases lining up with TRBD1. The junction had 14 bases not matched to a gene; V was cut back by 6 bases and J by 5 bases. Germline assignment: CDR1 MNHEY and CDR2 SMNVEV (reference sequence). CDR3 length equals 16 residues. In DNA form, the CDR3 reads TGTGCCAGCAGGGGGGATACCGGGACAGAGGGAGATACGCAGTATTTT. Translated: CASRGDTGTEGDTQYF.

This clonotype has just a few counts. The V gene is TRBV9, the J gene TRBJ1-1, with no clear D. CDR1 is SGDLS and CDR2 is YYNGEE in the germline V gene. V shed 1 base and J shed 6 bases, with 10 bases lying between them. CDR3 length: 13 residues. The CDR3 DNA sequence: TGTGCCAGCAGCGTAATGGGTAACGCTGAAGCTTTCTTT. Translating gives CASSVMGNAEAFF.

The chain has TRBV19 and TRBJ2-5; TRBD2 matches at 11 bases. Germline V lookup: CDR1 LNHDA, CDR2 SQIVND (reference sequence). The V segment lost 3 bases and the J segment 4 bases; nucleotides outside the gene matches: 7. The CDR3 spans 16 residues. CDR3 in DNA: TGTGCCAGTAGTATGAGTTTAGCGGGAGGGGGAGAGACCCAGTACTTC. Residues: CASSMSLAGGGETQYF.

Many counts were recorded for this clonotype. The DNA for the CDR3 is TGTGCCAGCACCCCCGGAGGGCAGGGAGGAGAGACCCAGTACTTC. Protein: CASTPGGQGGETQYF. The chain recombines TRBV5-4 with TRBJ2-5; possible D gene TRBD2, 6 bases. Germline V gene lookup returns CDR1 SGHNT and CDR2 YYREEE (reference sequence). This CDR3 has 15 residues. Trimming pared 6 bases from V and 4 bases from J, leaving 19 bases between.

V usage is TRBV7-3 and J usage is TRBJ2-1, with TRBD2 matching 9 bases. CDR3 size: 15 residues. V lost 2 bases to trimming and J lost 8 bases; unmatched junction nucleotides: 7. Germline V CDR1 and CDR2: SGHTA, FQGTGA. CDR3 sequence: CASSLGLAGWYEQFF. For the CDR3, the DNA is TGTGCCAGCAGCTTAGGGCTAGCGGGGTGGTATGAGCAGTTCTTC.

This chain uses TRBV5-1 with TRBJ2-7, with a weak D call TRBD1 (5 bases). Germline V gives CDR1 SGHRS, CDR2 YFSETQ. The CDR3 is 14 amino acids. Between the trimmed V and J ends, which lost 4 bases and 4 bases, there was a span of 15 bases. The CDR3: CASSMGTGRYEQYF. For the CDR3, the DNA is TGCGCCAGCAGCATGGGAACAGGCAGGTACGAGCAGTACTTC.

This clonotype appeared a few times. This rearrangement joins TRBV5-1 to TRBJ2-3, with TRBD2 identical over 11 bases. The CDR3 is made up of 16 amino acids. V shed 4 bases and J 3 bases; nucleotides not matched to a gene: 7. The germline gives CDR1 SGHRS, CDR2 YFSETQ. The CDR3 nucleotides read TGCGCCAGCAGCCTTCCGACTAGCGGGGTGACAGATACGCAGTATTTT. Translated: CASSLPTSGVTDTQYF.

This rearrangement joins TRBV5-1 to TRBJ1-2; the D is unclear. The CDR3 length is 14 residues. Germline V lookup: CDR1 SGHRS, CDR2 YFSETQ. Between the trimmed V and J ends, which lost 0 bases and 7 bases, there was a span of 13 bases. The CDR3 DNA is TGCGCCAGCAGCTTGGCGGACGGCGGACGTGGCTACACCTTC. This encodes CASSLADGGRGYTF. Full variable domain (outside the CDR3, taken from reference TRBV5-1 and TRBJ1-2): KAGVTQTPRYLIKTRGQQVTLSCSPISGHRSVSWYQQTPGQGLQFLFEYFSETQRNKGNFPGRFSGRQFSNSRSEMNVSTLELGDSALYLCASSLADGGRGYTFGSGTRLTVV.

This clonotype appeared a few times. This chain links TRBV24-1 with TRBJ2-1, with 11 bases matching TRBD1. Germline CDR1 and CDR2: KGHDR and SFDVKD. V lost 1 base and J lost 5; bases outside the gene matches: 6. This CDR3 has 17 residues. The DNA of the CDR3 is TGTGCCACCAGTGATTTCGCCGGGACAGGGGGTAACAATGAGCAGTTCTTC. It translates to CATSDFAGTGGNNEQFF.

V is TRBV14 and J is TRBJ2-5; 12 positions agree with TRBD2. In germline, CDR1 is SGHDN, CDR2 FVKESK. The CDR3 covers 18 residues. The J segment lost 3 bases and the V segment lost 0 bases, leaving 8 bases of the junction unmatched. The CDR3 loop reads CASSQEWLAGGIKETQYF. The CDR3 DNA reads TGTGCCAGCAGCCAAGAGTGGCTAGCGGGAGGGATAAAAGAGACCCAGTACTTC. The whole variable domain, filled in from reference TRBV14 and TRBJ2-5, reads EAGVTQFPSHSVIEKGQTVTLRCDPISGHDNLYWYRRVMGKEIKFLLHFVKESKQDESGMPNNRFLAERTGGTYSTLKVQPAELEDSGVYFCASSQEWLAGGIKETQYFGPGTRLLVL.

The chain carries TRBV7-2 and TRBJ1-3; D might be TRBD1 (6 bases). CDR1 is SGHTA and CDR2 is FQGNSA in the germline V gene. Trimming shortened V by 2 bases and J by 0 bases, and 14 bases separated the two germline ends. This CDR3 has 17 amino acids. The CDR3 spells CASSLQSRGFSGNTIYF. The CDR3 DNA follows: TGTGCCAGCAGCTTACAATCCAGGGGATTCTCTGGAAACACCATATATTTT.

This clonotype has just a few counts. This chain connects TRBV5-1 to TRBJ2-1; D unresolved. CDR1 SGHRS and CDR2 YFSETQ come from the germline V gene. V was shortened by 3 bases and J by 0 bases, with 16 bases between the two germline ends. The CDR3 extends over 17 amino acids. The CDR3 DNA sequence: TGCGCCAGCAGCTCGCTGGTAGTCCCTGACTCCTACAATGAGCAGTTCTTC. Its protein product is CASSSLVVPDSYNEQFF.

This clonotype has just a few counts. The chain recombines TRBV20-1 with TRBJ2-7, with 7 bases matching TRBD2. The length of the CDR3 is 14 residues. With V trimmed by 3 bases and J by 2 bases, 7 bases remained unmatched. The V gene's germline CDR1 is DFQATT and CDR2 SNEGSKA (reference sequence). The chain's CDR3 is CSASGREATYEQYF. For the CDR3, the DNA is TGCAGTGCTAGTGGCCGGGAGGCTACCTACGAGCAGTACTTC.

This clonotype turned up a few times. The V call is TRBV5-4, the J call TRBJ1-4; 8 bases match TRBD1. Per the germline V gene, CDR1 is SGHNT and CDR2 is YYREEE (reference sequence). The CDR3 sequence is 15 residues long. J gave up 8 bases and V 3 bases, and 9 bases lay outside the gene matches. The CDR3 nucleotides are TGTGCCAGCAGCTGGGGGACAGGTCTAGAGGAAAAACTGTTTTTT. Translation gives CASSWGTGLEEKLFF.

This clonotype was detected only a few times. The rearrangement links TRBV24-1 to TRBJ2-5, with a tentative D call TRBD1 (5 bases). Germline values: CDR1 KGHDR, CDR2 SFDVKD. V was pared by 0 bases and J by 4 bases, with 11 bases between. The CDR3 totals 15 residues. CDR3 sequence reads: CATSDLRGSGETQYF. The CDR3 region has the DNA TGTGCCACCAGTGATTTGAGGGGCTCAGGAGAGACCCAGTACTTC.